These 10 T cell receptor beta chains originate from one sample sequenced in a study of human T cells and chemical hapten exposure. In TCRdb, the RACE reads were re-called with MiXCR into one record per CDR3 protein. This table has 190,000 or so distinct CDR3 sequences, around 23% appearing once. The time point is: patch test 3, about 24 weeks after DPC sensitization. Treatment defined: therapeutic diphenylcyclopropenone sensitization with weekly scalp DPC. This specimen was whole blood, taken in connection with sensitization to the hapten diphenylcyclopropenone (DPC). These receptors all stem from a woman aged 40 to 50 with alopecia areata. Some clones in this sample may be carry-over from other donors' samples.

This clonotype was observed a few times. A read error may account for a junction end that differs from germline. The chain has TRBV10-3 and TRBJ1-1, with 10 positions matching TRBD1. The CDR3 is 13 residues long. CDR1 and CDR2 (germline): ENHRY, SYGVKD. This CDR3 reads CVITAGQGTEAFF. The CDR3 DNA follows: TGTGTCATCACCGCGGGACAGGGGACTGAAGCTTTCTTT.

This clonotype turned up a few times. The CDR3 region is CSVDGGGGYNEQFF. The DNA for the CDR3 is TGCAGCGTCGACGGCGGGGGGGGGTACAATGAGCAGTTCTTC. This rearrangement joins TRBV29-1 to TRBJ2-1; 9 nucleotides line up with TRBD2. This CDR3 has 14 residues. Germline CDR1 SQVTM, CDR2 ANQGSEA. Trimming cost V 6 bases and J 4 bases; bases outside gene matches: 7.

The gene calls are TRBV5-8 and TRBJ1-1; TRBD1 might be the D (6 bases). V gave up 2 bases and J gave up 2 bases, with 16 bases separating them. In germline, CDR1 is SGHTS, CDR2 YDEGEE. The CDR3 is 16 amino acids. This CDR3 reads CASSFPQGSGNTEAFF. DNA for the CDR3: TGTGCCAGCAGCTTTCCACAGGGATCGGGTAACACTGAAGCTTTCTTT.

The rearrangement joins TRBV6-5 to TRBJ2-6, with TRBD1 matching over 10 bases. Germline V lookup: CDR1 MNHEY, CDR2 SVGAGI. The CDR3 totals 19 residues. V lost 5 bases to trimming and J lost 2 bases; unmatched junction nucleotides: 12. CDR3 protein: CASSPEYDRGLAGANVLTF. The CDR3 nucleotides read TGTGCCAGCAGTCCGGAATACGACAGGGGGCTCGCTGGGGCCAACGTCCTGACTTTC.

This clonotype was recorded a few times. This chain connects TRBV10-3 to TRBJ2-3, with 7 bases matching TRBD1. The germline V gene has CDR1 ENHRY and CDR2 SYGVKD. V was clipped by 10 bases and J by 0 bases; unmatched bases: 7. CDR3 length: 14 amino acids. The CDR3 sequence is CATGQVRSTDTQYF. The CDR3 coding sequence is TGTGCCACAGGACAGGTTCGAAGCACAGATACGCAGTATTTT.

The chain recombines TRBV18 with TRBJ1-1, with D hard to call. Trimming left V 4 bases short and J 4 bases short, with 10 bases between. This CDR3 is 13 amino acids long. Per germline, CDR1 KGHSH and CDR2 LQKENI. The CDR3 bases are TGTGCCAGCTCACGCGACGAATTCACTGAAGCTTTCTTT. It translates to CASSRDEFTEAFF.

This clonotype has ten or more counts. The chain employs TRBV5-1 and TRBJ2-3, with D uncertain. The CDR3 contains 14 residues. Germline-derived CDR1 and CDR2 are SGHRS and YFSETQ. V lost 4 bases and J lost 2, with 11 bases in between. The CDR3 here is CASSLGEPTDTQYF. Written as DNA, the CDR3 is TGCGCCAGCAGCCTCGGAGAGCCCACAGATACGCAGTATTTT.

This clonotype was observed a handful of times. V gene TRBV28 combines with J gene TRBJ2-7; D not resolved. The germline CDR1 and CDR2 sequences are MDHEN and SYDVKM. V lost 2 bases and J lost 4, with 9 bases in between. CDR3 length: 13 residues. The CDR3 DNA reads TGTGCCAGCAGTTTAGGCGGAAAATACGAGCAGTACTTC. Translating gives CASSLGGKYEQYF.

This clonotype came up a few times. The chain has TRBV20-1 and TRBJ1-5; weak D call: TRBD1 (6 bases). The CDR3 has 15 residues. Per germline, CDR1 DFQATT and CDR2 SNEGSKA (reference sequence). V lost 5 bases to trimming and J lost 5 bases, with 19 bases between them. The CDR3: CSAQGGPQVYQPQHF. CDR3 in DNA: TGCAGTGCTCAAGGGGGACCACAGGTCTATCAGCCCCAGCATTTT.

This clonotype was found a few times. The rearrangement joins TRBV20-1 to TRBJ1-1; 8 bases are a match to TRBD1. There are 12 residues in the CDR3. Germline values: CDR1 DFQATT, CDR2 SNEGSKA (reference sequence). J gave up 10 bases and V 4 bases, and 8 bases lay outside the gene matches. The CDR3 loop is CSAISGGRGAFF. The CDR3 region has the DNA TGCAGTGCTATTTCAGGGGGCAGGGGAGCTTTCTTT.